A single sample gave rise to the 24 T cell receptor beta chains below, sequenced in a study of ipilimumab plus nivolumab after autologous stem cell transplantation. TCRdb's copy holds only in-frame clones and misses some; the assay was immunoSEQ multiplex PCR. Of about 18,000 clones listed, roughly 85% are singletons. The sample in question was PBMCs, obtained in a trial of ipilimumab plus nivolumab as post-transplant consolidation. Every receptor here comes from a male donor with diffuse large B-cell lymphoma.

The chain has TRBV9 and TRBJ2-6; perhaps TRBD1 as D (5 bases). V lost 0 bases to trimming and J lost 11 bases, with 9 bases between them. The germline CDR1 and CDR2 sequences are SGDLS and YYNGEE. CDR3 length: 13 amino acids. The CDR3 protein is CASSVAGSHVLTF. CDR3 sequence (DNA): TGTGCCAGCAGCGTAGCAGGGTCACACGTCCTGACTTTC. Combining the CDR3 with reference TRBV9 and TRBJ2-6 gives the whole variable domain DSGVTQTPKHLITATGQRVTLRCSPRSGDLSVYWYQQSLDQGLQFLIQYYNGEERAKGNILERFSAQQFPDLHSELNLSSLELGDSALYFCASSVAGSHVLTFGAGSRLTVL.

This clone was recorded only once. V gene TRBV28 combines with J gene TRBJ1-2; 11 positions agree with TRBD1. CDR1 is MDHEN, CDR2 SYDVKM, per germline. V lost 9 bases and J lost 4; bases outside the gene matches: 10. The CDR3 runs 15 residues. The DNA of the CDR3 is TGTGCCAGTCTTAACCGGGACAGGGGGTTCTATGGCTACACCTTC. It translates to CASLNRDRGFYGYTF.

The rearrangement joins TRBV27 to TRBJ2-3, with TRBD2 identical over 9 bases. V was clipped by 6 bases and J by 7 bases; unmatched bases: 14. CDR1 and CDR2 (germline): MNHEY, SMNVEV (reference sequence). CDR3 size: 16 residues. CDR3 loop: CASSEFRTSVINTQYF. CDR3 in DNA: TGTGCCAGCAGCGAATTTCGGACTAGCGTTATAAATACGCAGTATTTT.

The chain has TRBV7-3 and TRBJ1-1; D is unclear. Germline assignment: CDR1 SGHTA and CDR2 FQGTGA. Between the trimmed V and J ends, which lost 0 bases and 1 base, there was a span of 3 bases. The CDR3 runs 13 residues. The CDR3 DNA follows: TGTGCCAGCAGCTTAACCAAGAACACTGAAGCTTTCTTT. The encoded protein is CASSLTKNTEAFF.

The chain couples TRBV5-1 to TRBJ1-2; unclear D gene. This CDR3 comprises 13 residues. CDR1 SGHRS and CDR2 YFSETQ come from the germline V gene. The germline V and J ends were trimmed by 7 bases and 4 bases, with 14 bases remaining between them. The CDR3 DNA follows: TGCGCCAGCTCCTCGGGCGGCGTCTATGGCTACACCTTC. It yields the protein CASSSGGVYGYTF. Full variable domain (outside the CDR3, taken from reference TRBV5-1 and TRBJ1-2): KAGVTQTPRYLIKTRGQQVTLSCSPISGHRSVSWYQQTPGQGLQFLFEYFSETQRNKGNFPGRFSGRQFSNSRSEMNVSTLELGDSALYLCASSSGGVYGYTFGSGTRLTVV.

CDR3 loop: CASSTTTGQGYTF. CDR3 DNA: TGTGCCAGCAGCACGACGACAGGACAAGGCTACACCTTC. This chain joins TRBV21-1 and TRBJ1-2; whether TRBD1, the table's D call, matches the DNA was not checked. TRBV21-1 is an annotated pseudogene. The CDR3 is 13 residues long.

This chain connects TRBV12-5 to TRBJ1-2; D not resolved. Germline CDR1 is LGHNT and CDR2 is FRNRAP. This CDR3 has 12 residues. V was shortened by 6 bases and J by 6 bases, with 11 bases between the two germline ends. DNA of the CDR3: TGTGCTAGTGGCCCCGACAAGGATGGCTACACCTTC. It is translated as CASGPDKDGYTF.

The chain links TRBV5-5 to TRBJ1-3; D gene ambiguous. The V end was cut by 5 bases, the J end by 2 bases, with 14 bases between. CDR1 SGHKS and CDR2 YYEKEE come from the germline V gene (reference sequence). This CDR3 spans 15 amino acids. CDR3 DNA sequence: TGTGCCAGCAGTCAGTTAAAAATCACTGGAAACACCATATATTTT. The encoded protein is CASSQLKITGNTIYF.

The CDR3 sequence: CASSHRSIAEAFF. CDR3 DNA sequence: TGCGCCAGCAGCCACAGAAGTATAGCAGAAGCTTTCTTT. This chain uses TRBV4-3 with TRBJ1-1, with D unresolved. The CDR3 sequence is 13 residues long. Germline values: CDR1 LGHNA, CDR2 YSLEER. Trimming removed 3 bases from V and 8 bases from J, with 13 bases in between.

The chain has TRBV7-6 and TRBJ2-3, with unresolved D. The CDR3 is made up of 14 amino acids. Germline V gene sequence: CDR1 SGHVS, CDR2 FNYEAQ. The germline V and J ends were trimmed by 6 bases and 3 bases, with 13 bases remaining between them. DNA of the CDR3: TGTGCCAGCAGTCCGAGGCTTGGAACAGATACGCAGTATTTT. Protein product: CASSPRLGTDTQYF.

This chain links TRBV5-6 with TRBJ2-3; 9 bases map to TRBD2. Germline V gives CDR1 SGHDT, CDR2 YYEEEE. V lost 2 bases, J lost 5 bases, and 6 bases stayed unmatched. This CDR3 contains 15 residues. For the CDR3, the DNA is TGTGCCAGCAGCTTCCTTAGCGGGGGTAAAGATACGCAGTATTTT. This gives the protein CASSFLSGGKDTQYF.

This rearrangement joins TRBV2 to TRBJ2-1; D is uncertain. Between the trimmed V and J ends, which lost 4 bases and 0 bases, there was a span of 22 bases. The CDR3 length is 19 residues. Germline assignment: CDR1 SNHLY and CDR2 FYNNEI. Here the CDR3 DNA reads TGTGCCAGCAGTGTAGACCCCTCTGGCAGCCCGAGCTCCTACAATGAGCAGTTCTTC. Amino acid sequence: CASSVDPSGSPSSYNEQFF.

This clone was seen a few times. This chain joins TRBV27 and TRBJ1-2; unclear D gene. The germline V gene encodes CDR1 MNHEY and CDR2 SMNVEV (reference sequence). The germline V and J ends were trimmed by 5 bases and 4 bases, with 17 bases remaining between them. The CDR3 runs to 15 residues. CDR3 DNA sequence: TGTGCCAGCAGTCTCCTCCCCAACACCGGCTATGGCTACACCTTC. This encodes CASSLLPNTGYGYTF.

CDR3 in DNA: TGTGCCACAGCCGGACAGCTTAGCAATCAGCCCCAGCATTTT. Amino acid sequence: CATAGQLSNQPQHF. V and J are TRBV2 and TRBJ1-5, with a tentative D call TRBD1 (6 bases). V dropped 10 bases and J dropped 0 bases, with 13 bases sitting between them. The CDR3 runs to 14 residues. Germline loops: CDR1 SNHLY, CDR2 FYNNEI.

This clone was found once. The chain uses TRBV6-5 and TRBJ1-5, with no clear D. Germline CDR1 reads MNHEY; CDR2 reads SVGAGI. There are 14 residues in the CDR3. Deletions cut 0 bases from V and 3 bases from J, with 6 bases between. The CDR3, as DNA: TGTGCCAGCAGTTACTCAGGCTACAATCAGCCCCAGCATTTT. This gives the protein CASSYSGYNQPQHF.

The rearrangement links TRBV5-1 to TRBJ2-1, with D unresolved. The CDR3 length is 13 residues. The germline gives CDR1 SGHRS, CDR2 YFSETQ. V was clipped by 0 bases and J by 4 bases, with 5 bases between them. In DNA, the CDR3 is TGCGCCAGCAGCTTGGGCCAGTACAATGAGCAGTTCTTC. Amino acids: CASSLGQYNEQFF.

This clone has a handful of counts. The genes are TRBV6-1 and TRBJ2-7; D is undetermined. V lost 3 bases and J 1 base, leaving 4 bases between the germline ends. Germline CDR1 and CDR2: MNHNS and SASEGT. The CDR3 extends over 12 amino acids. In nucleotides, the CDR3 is TGTGCCAGCAGTGACGGGTCCTACGAGCAGTACTTC. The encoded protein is CASSDGSYEQYF.

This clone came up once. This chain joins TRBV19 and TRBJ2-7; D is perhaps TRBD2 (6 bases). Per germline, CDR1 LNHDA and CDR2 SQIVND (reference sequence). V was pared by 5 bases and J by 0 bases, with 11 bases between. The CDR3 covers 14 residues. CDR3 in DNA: TGTGCCAGTAGTCACCGGGGGAGCTCCTACGAGCAGTACTTC. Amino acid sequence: CASSHRGSSYEQYF.

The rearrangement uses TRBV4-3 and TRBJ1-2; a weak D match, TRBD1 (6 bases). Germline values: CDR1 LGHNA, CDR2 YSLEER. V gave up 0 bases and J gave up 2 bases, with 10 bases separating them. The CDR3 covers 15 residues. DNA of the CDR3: TGCGCCAGCAGCCAAGAAGGGGGGAAAAACTATGGCTACACCTTC. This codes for CASSQEGGKNYGYTF.

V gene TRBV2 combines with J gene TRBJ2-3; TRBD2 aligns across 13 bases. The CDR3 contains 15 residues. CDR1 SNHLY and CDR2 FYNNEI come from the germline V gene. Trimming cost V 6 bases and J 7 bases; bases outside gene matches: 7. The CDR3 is CASSLLAGGPNTQYF. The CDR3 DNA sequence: TGTGCCAGCAGCCTACTAGCGGGGGGGCCGAATACGCAGTATTTT.

In nucleotides, the CDR3 is TGTGCCAGCAGTTACCTGGGACAGTCATACGAGCAGTACTTC. Protein sequence: CASSYLGQSYEQYF. J is TRBJ2-7 and V is TRBV6-5, with TRBD1 matching 7 bases. The CDR3 consists of 14 residues. Unmatched junction bases numbered 5, after V lost 2 bases and J lost 4 bases. Looked up from germline, CDR1 is MNHEY and CDR2 is SVGAGI.

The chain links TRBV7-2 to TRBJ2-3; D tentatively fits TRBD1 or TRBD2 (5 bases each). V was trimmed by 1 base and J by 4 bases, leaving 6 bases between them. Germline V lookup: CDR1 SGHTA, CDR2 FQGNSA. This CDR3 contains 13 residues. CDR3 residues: CASSLGGADTQYF. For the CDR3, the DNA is TGTGCCAGCAGCTTAGGAGGGGCAGATACGCAGTATTTT.

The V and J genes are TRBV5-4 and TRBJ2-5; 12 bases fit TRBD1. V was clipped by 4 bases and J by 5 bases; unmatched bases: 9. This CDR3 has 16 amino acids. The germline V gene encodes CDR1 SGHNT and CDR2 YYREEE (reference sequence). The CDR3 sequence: CASSNPGTGGLETQYF. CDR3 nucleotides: TGTGCCAGCAGCAATCCAGGGACAGGGGGCTTGGAGACCCAGTACTTC.

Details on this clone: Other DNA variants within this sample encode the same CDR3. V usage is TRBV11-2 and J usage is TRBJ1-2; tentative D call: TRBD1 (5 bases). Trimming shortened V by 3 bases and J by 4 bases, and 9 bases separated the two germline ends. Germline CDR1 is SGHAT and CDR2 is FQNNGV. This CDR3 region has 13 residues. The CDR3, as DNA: TGTGCCAGCAGCTTTACGCAGGGCTATGGCTACACCTTC. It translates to CASSFTQGYGYTF. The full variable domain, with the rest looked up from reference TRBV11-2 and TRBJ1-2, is EAGVAQSPRYKIIEKRQSVAFWCNPISGHATLYWYQQILGQGPKLLIQFQNNGVVDDSQLPKDRFSAERLKGVDSTLKIQPAKLEDSAVYLCASSFTQGYGYTFGSGTRLTVV.